The rows below give T cell receptor beta chains drawn from one sample of a study of cytomegalovirus exposure and HLA in healthy donors. Sequencing used immunoSEQ multiplex PCR; TCRdb keeps in-frame clones, though not all of them. The sample consists of about 150,000 clones, about 84% of them appearing once. Sequences were obtained from PBMCs. The receptors originated from a man aged 50 or older in good health and CMV-seropositive. Both conserved end residues are part of each CDR3. A D gene is named only where the DNA matches it firmly. Rows give clone size only sometimes, using once, few, many, or a class for an expanded clone.

j_call: TRBJ1-4; clone_size: -; d_call: -; v_call: TRBV29-1; cdr3_aa: CSVRDSAVMFF; cdr3_nt: TGCAGCGTCCGGGACTCGGCCGTGATGTTTTTT
j_call: TRBJ2-7; clone_size: -; d_call: -; v_call: TRBV28; cdr3_aa: CASSFSRPNYEQYF; cdr3_nt: TGTGCCAGCAGTTTTTCCCGGCCCAACTACGAGCAGTACTTC
j_call: TRBJ1-5; clone_size: once; d_call: -; v_call: TRBV6-5; cdr3_aa: CASRLYSNQPQHF; cdr3_nt: TGTGCCAGCAGGTTATATAGCAATCAGCCCCAGCATTTT
j_call: TRBJ2-2; clone_size: -; d_call: -; v_call: TRBV14; cdr3_aa: CASSLPTGWNTGELFF; cdr3_nt: TGTGCCAGCAGCCTCCCGACAGGTTGGAACACCGGGGAGCTGTTTTTT
j_call: TRBJ2-1; clone_size: -; d_call: TRBD2; v_call: TRBV30; cdr3_aa: CAQAGGSYNEQFF; cdr3_nt: TGTGCCCAAGCGGGAGGTTCCTACAATGAGCAGTTCTTC
j_call: TRBJ2-5; clone_size: -; d_call: TRBD2; v_call: TRBV7-2; cdr3_aa: CASSPQAGNQETQYF; cdr3_nt: TGTGCCAGCAGCCCTCAAGCGGGAAACCAAGAGACCCAGTACTTC
j_call: TRBJ2-3; clone_size: -; d_call: TRBD1; v_call: TRBV6-6; cdr3_aa: CASRTAQGPQYF; cdr3_nt: TGTGCCAGCAGAACGGCACAGGGGCCCCAGTATTTT
j_call: TRBJ1-2; clone_size: -; d_call: -; v_call: TRBV7-2; cdr3_aa: CASSSFLDRSNYGYTF; cdr3_nt: TGTGCCAGCAGCTCATTTCTTGACAGGAGTAACTATGGCTACACCTTC
j_call: TRBJ1-1; clone_size: -; d_call: -; v_call: TRBV5-4; cdr3_aa: CASSLTANTEAFF; cdr3_nt: TGTGCCAGCAGCTTGACAGCGAACACTGAAGCTTTCTTT
j_call: TRBJ2-2; clone_size: once; d_call: -; v_call: TRBV2; cdr3_aa: CASRMDSAGELFF; cdr3_nt: TGTGCCAGCAGAATGGACAGTGCCGGGGAGCTGTTTTTT
j_call: TRBJ1-5; clone_size: -; d_call: -; v_call: TRBV10-2; cdr3_aa: CASSEMETARQPQHF; cdr3_nt: TGCGCCAGCAGTGAGATGGAGACAGCCCGGCAGCCCCAGCATTTT
j_call: TRBJ2-2; clone_size: -; d_call: -; v_call: TRBV6-5; cdr3_aa: CASRPSGSTGELFF; cdr3_nt: TGTGCCAGCAGGCCAAGCGGCTCCACCGGGGAGCTGTTTTTT
j_call: TRBJ2-7; clone_size: -; d_call: -; v_call: TRBV5-1; cdr3_aa: CASSPQTEDEQYF; cdr3_nt: TGCGCCAGCAGCCCCCAGACAGAGGACGAGCAGTACTTC
j_call: TRBJ2-7; clone_size: -; d_call: -; v_call: TRBV5-6; cdr3_aa: CASSFGGSGRYEQYF; cdr3_nt: TGTGCCAGCAGCTTCGGAGGGAGTGGGAGGTACGAGCAGTACTTC